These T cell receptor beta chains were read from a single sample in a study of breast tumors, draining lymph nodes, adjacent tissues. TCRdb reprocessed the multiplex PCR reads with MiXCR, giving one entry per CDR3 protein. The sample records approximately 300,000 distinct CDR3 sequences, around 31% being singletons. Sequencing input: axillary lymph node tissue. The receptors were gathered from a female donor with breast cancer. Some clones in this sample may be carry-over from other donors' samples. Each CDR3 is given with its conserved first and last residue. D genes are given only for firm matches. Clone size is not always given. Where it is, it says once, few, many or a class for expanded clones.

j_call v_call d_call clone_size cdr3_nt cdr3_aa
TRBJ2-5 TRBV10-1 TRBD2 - TGCGCCAGCAGTGAAGAAGGACTAGGGGAGACCCAGTACTTC CASSEEGLGETQYF
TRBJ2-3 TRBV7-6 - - TGTGCCAGCAGCTTAGACGCAGGGGCAGATACGCAGTATTTT CASSLDAGADTQYF
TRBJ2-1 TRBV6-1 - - TGTGCCAGCAGTGAAGCGACCGAAAGCGGTTCCTACAATGAGCAGTTCTTC CASSEATESGSYNEQFF
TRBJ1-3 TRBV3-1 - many TGCGCCAGCAGCCCCACAGTCTCTGGAAACACCATATATTTT CASSPTVSGNTIYF
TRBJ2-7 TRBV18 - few TGTGCCAGCTCACCACGGGGCTACGAGCAGTACTTC CASSPRGYEQYF
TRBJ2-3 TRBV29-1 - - TGCAGAGATCGTCCAGATACGCAGTATTTT CRDRPDTQYF
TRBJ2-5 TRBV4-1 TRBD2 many TGCGCCAGCAGCCAGCGAACTAGCGGGGGTTTCCAAGAGACCCAGTACTTC CASSQRTSGGFQETQYF
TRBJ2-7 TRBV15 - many TGTGCCACCAGCAGAGAGGTGAACTACGAGCAGTACTTC CATSREVNYEQYF
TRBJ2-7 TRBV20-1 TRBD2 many TGCAGTGCTGGTAGCGGGAGCTGGTACGAGCAGTACTTC CSAGSGSWYEQYF
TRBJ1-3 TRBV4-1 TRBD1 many TGCGCCAGCAGCCAAGGACCAGGGGGACCCGGAAACACCATATATTTT CASSQGPGGPGNTIYF
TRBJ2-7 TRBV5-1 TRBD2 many TGCGCCAGCAGCTTGGTTAGCGGGAGGTCCGAGCAGTACTTC CASSLVSGRSEQYF
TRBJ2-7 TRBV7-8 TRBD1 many TGTGCCAGCAGCAGAGGGACAGACTACGAGCAGTACTTC CASSRGTDYEQYF
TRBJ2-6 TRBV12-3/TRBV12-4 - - TGTGCCAGCAACTACGGGGGTAAAGCTGGGGCCAACGTCCTGACTTTC CASNYGGKAGANVLTF
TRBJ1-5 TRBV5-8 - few TGTGCCAGCAGCTTGCTACAGACAATAGCTAATCAGCCCCAGCATTTT CASSLLQTIANQPQHF
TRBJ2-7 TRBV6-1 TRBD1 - TGTGCCAGCAGCCGGGACAGGGTAATCAACGAGCAGTACTTC CASSRDRVINEQYF
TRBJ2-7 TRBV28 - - TGTGCCAGCAGTTTAGGGGGAGCGGTCTCCTACGAGCAGTACTTC CASSLGGAVSYEQYF
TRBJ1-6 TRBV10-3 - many TGTGCCATCAGTGAGTCGAGCGATTCACCCCTCCACTTT CAISESSDSPLHF
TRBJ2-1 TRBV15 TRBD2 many TGTGCCACCAGCAGGTCCCTAGCGGGAACCTACAATGAGCAGTTCTTC CATSRSLAGTYNEQFF
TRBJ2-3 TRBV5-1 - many TGCGCCAGCAGCGTTGACCTTACAGATACGCAGTATTTT CASSVDLTDTQYF
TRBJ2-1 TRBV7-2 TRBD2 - TGTGCCAGCAGCCGCTCGGGGGCGGGAGGAAGGGTTGAGCAGTCCTTC CASSRSGAGGRVEQSF
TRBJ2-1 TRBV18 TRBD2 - TGTGCCAGCTCACCGGGACTAGGGGTCGATGAGCAGTTCTTC CASSPGLGVDEQFF
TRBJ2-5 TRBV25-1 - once TGTGCCAGCAGCGCCCCGGGGCCTCAAGAGACCCAGTACTTC CASSAPGPQETQYF
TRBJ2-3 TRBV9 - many TGTGCCAGCAGCGTAGGAGGCGGGGATACGCAGTATTTT CASSVGGGDTQYF
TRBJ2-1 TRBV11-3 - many TGTGCCTCCAACTCTGCCCTCCGCAATGAGCAGTTCTTC CASNSALRNEQFF
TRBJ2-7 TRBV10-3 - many TGTGCCATGGGACGAGACGAGCAGTACTTC CAMGRDEQYF
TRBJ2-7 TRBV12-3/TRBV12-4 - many TGTGCCAGCAGTTTTGGGACAATCGAGCAGTACTTC CASSFGTIEQYF
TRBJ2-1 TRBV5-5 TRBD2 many TGTGCCAGCAGCCCCCCCGGACTAGCGGGAGGGGATGAGCAGTTCTTC CASSPPGLAGGDEQFF
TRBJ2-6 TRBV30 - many TGTGCCTGGAATGAGGTAGCGAGTGGGGCCAACGTCCTGACTTTC CAWNEVASGANVLTF
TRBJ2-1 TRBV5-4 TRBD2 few TGTGCCAGCAGCTGGACTAGCGCAACCGGCGAGCAGTTCTTC CASSWTSATGEQFF
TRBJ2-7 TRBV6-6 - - TGTGCCAGCAGTTACTCCAGCGAGAGGAACGGCTACGAGCAGTACTTC CASSYSSERNGYEQYF
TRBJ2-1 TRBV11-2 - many TGTGCCAGCAGCTCTCCCCCCGGGTGGTCCTACAATGAGCAGTTCTTC CASSSPPGWSYNEQFF
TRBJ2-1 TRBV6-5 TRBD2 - TGTGCCAGCAGTCACTGGGGGGGGAATGAGCAGTTCTTC CASSHWGGNEQFF
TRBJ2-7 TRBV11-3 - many TGTGCCAGCAGCTTAGATCTAGGACCAGACTTTCTTTACTCCTACGAGCAGTACTTC CASSLDLGPDFLYSYEQYF
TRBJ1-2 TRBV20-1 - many TGCAGTCGAGGGGGACAAAAAGGCTTC CSRGGQKGF
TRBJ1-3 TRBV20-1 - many TGCAGTGCCGTGGGACGGAACTCTGGAAACACCATATATTTT CSAVGRNSGNTIYF
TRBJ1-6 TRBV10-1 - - TGTGCCAGCAGTTGGGGGAGGGGGAGGGGGTCCTATAATTCACCCCTCCACTTT CASSWGRGRGSYNSPLHF
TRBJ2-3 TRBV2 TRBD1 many TGTGCCAGCAGTCCGACAGGGGTGGGCACAGATACGCAGTATTTT CASSPTGVGTDTQYF
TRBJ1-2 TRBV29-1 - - TGCAGCGTTGTTGGCTTAGATGGCTACACCTTC CSVVGLDGYTF
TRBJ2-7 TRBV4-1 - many TGCGCCAGCGGGCTACAACTTAGTGACGAGCAGTACTTC CASGLQLSDEQYF
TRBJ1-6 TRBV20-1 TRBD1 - TGCAGTGCGCGGGACAGGGCAGATTCACCCCTCCACTTT CSARDRADSPLHF
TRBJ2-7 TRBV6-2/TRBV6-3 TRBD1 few TGTGCCAGCAGGGGACAGGGGAGAGACGAGCAGTACTTC CASRGQGRDEQYF
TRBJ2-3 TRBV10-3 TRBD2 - TGTGCCATCCTAGCGGGAGTGGCTTCGACTAGCACAGATACGCAGTATTTT CAILAGVASTSTDTQYF
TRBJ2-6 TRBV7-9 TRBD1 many TGTGCCAGCAGCTTCTTACAGGGGGTGGGTGGGGCCAACGTCCTGACTTTC CASSFLQGVGGANVLTF
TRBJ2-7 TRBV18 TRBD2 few TGTGCCAGCTCACCATGGAGCCTAGCGGACTACGAGCAGTACTTC CASSPWSLADYEQYF
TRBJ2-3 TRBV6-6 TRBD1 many TGTGCCAGCAGTTTCAACACAGGGGCTGCTCCCACAGATACGCAGTATTTT CASSFNTGAAPTDTQYF
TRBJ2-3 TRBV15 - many TGTGCCACCAGCAGAGAACAGGGCAGGATGGATACGCAGTATTTT CATSREQGRMDTQYF
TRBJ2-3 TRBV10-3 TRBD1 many TGTGCCATCAGTACTACAGGGGGAGTCACAGATACGCAGTATTTT CAISTTGGVTDTQYF
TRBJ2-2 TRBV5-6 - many TGTGCCAGCAGCTTGCGGCACGAAGCGGTCGCCGGGGAGCTGTTTTTT CASSLRHEAVAGELFF
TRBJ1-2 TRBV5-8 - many TGTGCCAGCAGCTTGGCGGCCAGAGCTCTCTATGGCTACACCTTC CASSLAARALYGYTF
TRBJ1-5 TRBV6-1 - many TGTGCCAGCAGAATGGTCAATCAGCCCCAGCATTTT CASRMVNQPQHF
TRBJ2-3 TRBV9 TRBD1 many TGTGCCAGCAGCCCAGGGGGTCGGGACACAGATACGCAGTATTTT CASSPGGRDTDTQYF
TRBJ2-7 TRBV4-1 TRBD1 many TGCGCCAGCAGCCGCTCAACAGGGGACCCCTACGAGCAGTACTTC CASSRSTGDPYEQYF
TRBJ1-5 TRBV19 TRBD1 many TGTGCCAGTAGTATAGCCCTAGCGCAGGGGGCAGGAAGGCAGCCCCAGCATTTT CASSIALAQGAGRQPQHF
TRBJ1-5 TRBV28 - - TGTGCCAGCAGTTTACAACCCGGGGGTCAGCCCCAGCATTTT CASSLQPGGQPQHF
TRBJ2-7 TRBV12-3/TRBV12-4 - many TGTGCCAGCAGTGGGGGGGGCCCCGAGCAGTACTTC CASSGGGPEQYF
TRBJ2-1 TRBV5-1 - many TGCGCCAGCAGCCCCCGAGGTGATGGGGGCTATGAGCAGTTCTTC CASSPRGDGGYEQFF
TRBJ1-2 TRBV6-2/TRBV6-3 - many TGTGCCAGCAGTTCGACGCCCGGGGCCGGCTACACCTTC CASSSTPGAGYTF
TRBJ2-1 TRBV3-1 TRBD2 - TGTGCCAGCAGCCTGGGGACTAGCGGGACCCCCTGGGAGTTCTTC CASSLGTSGTPWEFF
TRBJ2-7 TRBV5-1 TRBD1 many TGCGCCAGCAGCCTATACCCCCGGGACAGTACCTACGAGCAGTACTTC CASSLYPRDSTYEQYF